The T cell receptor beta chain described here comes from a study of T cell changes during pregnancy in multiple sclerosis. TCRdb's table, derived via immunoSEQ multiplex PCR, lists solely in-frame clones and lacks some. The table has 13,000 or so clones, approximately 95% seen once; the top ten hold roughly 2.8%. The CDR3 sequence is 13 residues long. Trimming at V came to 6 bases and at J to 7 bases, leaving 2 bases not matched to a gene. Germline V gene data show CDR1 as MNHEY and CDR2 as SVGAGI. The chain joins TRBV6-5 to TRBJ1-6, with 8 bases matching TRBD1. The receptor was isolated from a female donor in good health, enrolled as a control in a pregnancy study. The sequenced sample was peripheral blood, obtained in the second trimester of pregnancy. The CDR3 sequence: CASSRTGNSPLHF. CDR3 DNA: TGTGCCAGCAGCCGGACAGGGAATTCACCCCTCCACTTT.